This T cell receptor (beta chain) was observed in a study of beta chain features in type 1 diabetes. The overall study: The study found patients and healthy donors alike in age, gender and cell yields.

Germline V lookup: CDR1 SGHTA, CDR2 FQGNSA. V was clipped by 2 bases and J by 2 bases, with 10 bases between them. This CDR3 spans 14 amino acids. Expressed TCRB transcripts got sequenced, as all isolated RNA was reverse transcribed. Clones were read by immunoSEQ multiplex PCR, and TCRdb kept only the in-frame ones, dropping some. The sample includes about 900,000 clones, 15% to 20% of them seen just once. Sorting produced populations that all topped 98% purity. Sequencing was carried out using naive CD4+ T cells from blood. The clonotype comes from a woman under 30 in good health. The V and J genes are TRBV7-2 and TRBJ2-7; no clear D gene. CDR3 nucleotide sequence: TGTGCCAGCAGCTTAATCGGGCAGGCCTACGAGCAGTACTTC. This sequence encodes CASSLIGQAYEQYF.